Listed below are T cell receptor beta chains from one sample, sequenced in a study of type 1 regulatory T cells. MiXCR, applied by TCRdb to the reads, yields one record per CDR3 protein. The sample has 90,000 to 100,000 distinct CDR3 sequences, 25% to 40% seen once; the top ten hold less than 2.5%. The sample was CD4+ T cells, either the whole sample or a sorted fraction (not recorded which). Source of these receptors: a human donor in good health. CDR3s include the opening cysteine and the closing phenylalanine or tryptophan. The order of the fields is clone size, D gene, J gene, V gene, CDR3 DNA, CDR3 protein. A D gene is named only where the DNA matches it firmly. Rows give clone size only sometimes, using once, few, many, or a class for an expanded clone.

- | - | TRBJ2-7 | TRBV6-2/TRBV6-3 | TGTGCCAGCAGTCCCCCTACAAGCGAGCAGTACTTC | CASSPPTSEQYF
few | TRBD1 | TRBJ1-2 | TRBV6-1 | TGTGCCAGCAGTGAATCGTGGACAGGGGGCTATGGCTACACCTTC | CASSESWTGGYGYTF
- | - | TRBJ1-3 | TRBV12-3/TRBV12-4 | TGTGCCAGCAGCATTAACCAGGGAAACACCATATATTTT | CASSINQGNTIYF
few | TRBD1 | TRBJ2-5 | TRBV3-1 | TGTGCCAGCAGCCAAGATTTTGGGACAGGGGACCAAGAGACCCAGTACTTC | CASSQDFGTGDQETQYF
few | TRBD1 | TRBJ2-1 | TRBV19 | TGTGCCAGTAGTATAGCGCTTCTCCGGGACAGGTCCAATGAGCAGTTCTTC | CASSIALLRDRSNEQFF
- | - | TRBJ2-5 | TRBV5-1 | TGCGCCAGCAGCTTGCCCGGAGGTGGGGAGACCCAGTACTTC | CASSLPGGGETQYF
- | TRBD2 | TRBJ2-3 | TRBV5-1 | TGCGCCAGCAGCTTAGTAGCGGGAGTAGCAGATACGCAGTATTTT | CASSLVAGVADTQYF
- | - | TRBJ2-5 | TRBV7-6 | TGTGCCAGCAGCTTATCTCAAAAAGAGACCCAGTACTTC | CASSLSQKETQYF
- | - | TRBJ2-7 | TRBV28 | TGTGCCAGCAGTTTCACGGGTTTTGCGGCCTACGAGCAGTACTTC | CASSFTGFAAYEQYF
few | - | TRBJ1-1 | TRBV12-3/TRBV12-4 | TGTGCCAGCAGTTTAGCGGAGGGTACTGAAGCTTTCTTT | CASSLAEGTEAFF
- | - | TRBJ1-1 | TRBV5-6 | TGTGCCAGCAGCCTACCCTCGGGGGGCGGAACTGAAGCTTTCTTT | CASSLPSGGGTEAFF
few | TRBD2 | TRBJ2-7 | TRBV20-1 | TGCAGTGCTAGCAGACTAACGCGACTAGCGGGACCCTACGAGCAGTACTTC | CSASRLTRLAGPYEQYF
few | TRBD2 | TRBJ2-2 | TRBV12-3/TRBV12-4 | TGTGCCAGCAGTTTACGGGGGGCCGGGGAGCTGTTTTTT | CASSLRGAGELFF
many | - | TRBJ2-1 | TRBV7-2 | TGTGCCAGCAGCTTAGTCGTCCGGGCTCCGGGAGCTAGTGAGCAGTTCTTC | CASSLVVRAPGASEQFF
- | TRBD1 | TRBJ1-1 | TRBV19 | TGTGCCAGTAGTGTCGGGGACAGGATGAACACTGAAGCTTTCTTT | CASSVGDRMNTEAFF
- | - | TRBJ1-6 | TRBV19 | TGTGCCAGTAGTGGAAAGAGCTCCTATAATTCACCCCTCCACTTT | CASSGKSSYNSPLHF
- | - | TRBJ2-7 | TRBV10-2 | TGCGCCAGCAGTGATTCAGGTGGGCTAGCCTACGAGCAGTACTTC | CASSDSGGLAYEQYF
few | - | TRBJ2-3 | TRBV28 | TGTGCCAGCAGTTTCCGGCCAGATACGCAGTATTTT | CASSFRPDTQYF
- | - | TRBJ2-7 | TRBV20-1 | TGCAGTGCTATGGACGTCTCCTACGAGCAGTACTTC | CSAMDVSYEQYF
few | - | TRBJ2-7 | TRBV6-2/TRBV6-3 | TGTGCCAGCAGTTACTCCACATCGAGGGCTTACGAGCAGTACTTC | CASSYSTSRAYEQYF
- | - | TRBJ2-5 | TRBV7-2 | TGTACCAGCAGCTTATACTCCAGGGAGACCCAGTACTTC | CTSSLYSRETQYF
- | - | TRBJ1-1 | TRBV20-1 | TGCAGTGCTAGAGATGCGCCGAACACTGAAGCTTTCTTT | CSARDAPNTEAFF
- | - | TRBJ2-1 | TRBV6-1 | TGTGCCAGCAGTGAATCTGCAGAAAGGCTTTACAATGAGCAGTTCTTC | CASSESAERLYNEQFF
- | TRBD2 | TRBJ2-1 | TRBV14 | TGTGCCAGCAGCCAAGATACTGGCGGGAGGATTTGGAGCTCCTACAATGAGCAGTTCTTC | CASSQDTGGRIWSSYNEQFF
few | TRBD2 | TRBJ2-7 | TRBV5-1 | TGCGCCAGCAGTCGGCTAGCGGGAGTGAGCTACGAGCAGTACTTC | CASSRLAGVSYEQYF
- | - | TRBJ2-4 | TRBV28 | TGTGCCAGCAGTTTAGTAGTTTCCAAAAACATTCAGTACTTC | CASSLVVSKNIQYF
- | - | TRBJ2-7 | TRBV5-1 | TGCGCCAGCAGCTTGGATGGGGCCAGCCTATACGAGCAGTACTTC | CASSLDGASLYEQYF
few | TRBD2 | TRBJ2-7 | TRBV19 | TGTGCCAGTAGTCCGATGGGAGGGCCTAAGTACGAGCAGTACTTC | CASSPMGGPKYEQYF
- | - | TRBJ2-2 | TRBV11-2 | TGTGCCAGCAGCGGGGGACTTCGTAACACCGGGGAGCTGTTTTTT | CASSGGLRNTGELFF
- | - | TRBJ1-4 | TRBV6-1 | TGTGCCAGCAGCACAGCGATTAATGAAAAACTGTTTTTT | CASSTAINEKLFF
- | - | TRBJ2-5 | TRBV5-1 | TGCGCCAGCAGCTTCTACAGACGTGATGAGACCCAGTACTTC | CASSFYRRDETQYF
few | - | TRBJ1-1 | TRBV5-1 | TGCGCCAGCAGCTTGGGTCCGGTGCAGGGCGGCACTGAAGCTTTCTTT | CASSLGPVQGGTEAFF
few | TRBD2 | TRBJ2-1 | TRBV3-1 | TGTGCCAGCATCCCTGCCGGACTAGCGGGAGTAACTGAGCAGTTCTTC | CASIPAGLAGVTEQFF
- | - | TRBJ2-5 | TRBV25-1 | TGTGCCAGCAGCCCCCCGGGCAGCCAAGAGACCCAGTACTTC | CASSPPGSQETQYF
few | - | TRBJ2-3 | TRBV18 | TGTGCCAGCTCACCCGGGGGCACAGATACGCAGTATTTT | CASSPGGTDTQYF
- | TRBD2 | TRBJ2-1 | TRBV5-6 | TGTGCCAGCAGCTTGTTCTTAGCGGGAGGACCATACAATGAGCAGTTCTTC | CASSLFLAGGPYNEQFF
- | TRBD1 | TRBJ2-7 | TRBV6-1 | TGTGCCAGCAGTCTCGACAGGGTAGTACGCGAGCAGTACTTC | CASSLDRVVREQYF
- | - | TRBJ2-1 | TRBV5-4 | TGTGCCAGCAGCTTGCTGGGGTTTAACAATGAGCAGTTCTTC | CASSLLGFNNEQFF
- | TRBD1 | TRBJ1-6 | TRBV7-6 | TGTGCCAGCAGCCCTAGGACAGGTGGAAATTCACCCCTCCACTTT | CASSPRTGGNSPLHF
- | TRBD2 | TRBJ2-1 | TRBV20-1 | TGCAGTGCACCCAGGGTGACTAGCGGGATCAATGAGCAGTTCTTC | CSAPRVTSGINEQFF